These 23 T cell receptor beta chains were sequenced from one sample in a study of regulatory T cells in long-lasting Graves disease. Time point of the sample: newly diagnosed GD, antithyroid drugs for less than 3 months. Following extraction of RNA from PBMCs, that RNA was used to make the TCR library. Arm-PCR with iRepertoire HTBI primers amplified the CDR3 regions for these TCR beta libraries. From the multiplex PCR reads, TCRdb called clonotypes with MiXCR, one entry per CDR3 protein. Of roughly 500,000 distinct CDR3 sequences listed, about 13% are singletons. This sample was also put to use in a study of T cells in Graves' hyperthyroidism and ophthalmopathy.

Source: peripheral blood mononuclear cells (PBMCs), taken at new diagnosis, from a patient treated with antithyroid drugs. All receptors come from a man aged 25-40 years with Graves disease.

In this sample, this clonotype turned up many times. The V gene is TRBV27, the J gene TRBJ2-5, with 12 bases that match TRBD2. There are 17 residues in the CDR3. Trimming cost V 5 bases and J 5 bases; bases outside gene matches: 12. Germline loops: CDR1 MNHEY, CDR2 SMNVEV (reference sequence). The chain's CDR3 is CASSPRTSGKYRETQYF. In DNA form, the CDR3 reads TGTGCCAGCAGTCCTAGGACTAGCGGGAAGTATCGGGAGACCCAGTACTTC.

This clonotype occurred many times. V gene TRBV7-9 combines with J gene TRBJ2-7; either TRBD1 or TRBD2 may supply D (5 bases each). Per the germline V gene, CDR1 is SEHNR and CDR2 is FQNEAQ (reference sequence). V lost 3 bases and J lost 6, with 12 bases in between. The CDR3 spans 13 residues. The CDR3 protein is CASSFGGVAEQYF. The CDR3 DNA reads TGTGCCAGCAGCTTTGGGGGAGTAGCCGAGCAGTACTTC.

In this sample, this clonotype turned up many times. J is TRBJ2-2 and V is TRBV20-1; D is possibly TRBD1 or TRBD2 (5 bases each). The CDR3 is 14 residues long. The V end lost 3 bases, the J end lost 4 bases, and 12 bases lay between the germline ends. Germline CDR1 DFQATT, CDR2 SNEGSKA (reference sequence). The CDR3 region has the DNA TGCAGTGCTAGTCCTCAGAGGGGCACCGGGGAGCTGTTTTTT. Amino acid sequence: CSASPQRGTGELFF.

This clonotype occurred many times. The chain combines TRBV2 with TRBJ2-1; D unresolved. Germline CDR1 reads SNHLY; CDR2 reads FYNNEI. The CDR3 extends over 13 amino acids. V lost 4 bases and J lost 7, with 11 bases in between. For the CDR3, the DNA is TGTGCCAGCAGTGGACAAGTGATGAATGAGCAGTTCTTC. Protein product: CASSGQVMNEQFF.

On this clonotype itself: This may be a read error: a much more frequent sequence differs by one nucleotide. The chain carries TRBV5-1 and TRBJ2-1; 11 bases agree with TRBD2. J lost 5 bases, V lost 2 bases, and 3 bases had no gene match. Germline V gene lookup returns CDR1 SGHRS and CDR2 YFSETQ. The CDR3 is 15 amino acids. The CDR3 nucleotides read TGCGCCAGCAGCTTCGCACTAGCGGGAGACAATGAGCAGTTCTTC. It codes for CASSFALAGDNEQFF.

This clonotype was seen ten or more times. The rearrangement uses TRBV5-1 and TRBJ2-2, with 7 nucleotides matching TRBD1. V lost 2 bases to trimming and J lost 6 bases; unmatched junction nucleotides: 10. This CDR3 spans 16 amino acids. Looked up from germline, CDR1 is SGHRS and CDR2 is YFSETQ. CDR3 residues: CASSLRQGRSAGELFF. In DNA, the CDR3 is TGCGCCAGCAGCTTAAGACAGGGCCGATCCGCCGGGGAGCTGTTTTTT. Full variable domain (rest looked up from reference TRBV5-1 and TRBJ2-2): KAGVTQTPRYLIKTRGQQVTLSCSPISGHRSVSWYQQTPGQGLQFLFEYFSETQRNKGNFPGRFSGRQFSNSRSEMNVSTLELGDSALYLCASSLRQGRSAGELFFGEGSRLTVL.

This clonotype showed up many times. The chain's CDR3 is CASSLFGRSTDTQYF. The CDR3, as DNA: TGTGCCAGCAGCTTATTTGGACGAAGCACAGATACGCAGTATTTT. This sequence joins TRBV7-6 and TRBJ2-3; unclear D gene. With 2 bases removed from V and 0 bases from J, the gap between germline ends came to 9 bases. Germline lookup yields CDR1 SGHVS and CDR2 FNYEAQ. The CDR3 extends over 15 amino acids.

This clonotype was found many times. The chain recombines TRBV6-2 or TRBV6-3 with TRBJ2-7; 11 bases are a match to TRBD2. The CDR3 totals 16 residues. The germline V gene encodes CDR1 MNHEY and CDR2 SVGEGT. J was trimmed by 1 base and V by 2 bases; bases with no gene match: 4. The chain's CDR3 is CASSYEGTSGSYEQYF. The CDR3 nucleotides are TGTGCCAGCAGTTACGAGGGGACTAGCGGTTCCTACGAGCAGTACTTC.

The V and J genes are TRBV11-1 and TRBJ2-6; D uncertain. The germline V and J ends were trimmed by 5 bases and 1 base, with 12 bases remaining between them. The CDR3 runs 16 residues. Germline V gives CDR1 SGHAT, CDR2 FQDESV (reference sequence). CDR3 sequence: CASSRRAVSGANVLTF. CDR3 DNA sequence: TGTGCCAGCAGCCGAAGGGCCGTTTCTGGGGCCAACGTCCTGACTTTC.

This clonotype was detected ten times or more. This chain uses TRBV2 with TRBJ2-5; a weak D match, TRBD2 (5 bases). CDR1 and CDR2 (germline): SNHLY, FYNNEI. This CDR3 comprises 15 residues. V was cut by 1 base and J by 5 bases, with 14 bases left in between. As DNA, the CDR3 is TGTGCCAGCAGTGAAGATCGGGGAATGACGGAGACCCAGTACTTC. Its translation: CASSEDRGMTETQYF.

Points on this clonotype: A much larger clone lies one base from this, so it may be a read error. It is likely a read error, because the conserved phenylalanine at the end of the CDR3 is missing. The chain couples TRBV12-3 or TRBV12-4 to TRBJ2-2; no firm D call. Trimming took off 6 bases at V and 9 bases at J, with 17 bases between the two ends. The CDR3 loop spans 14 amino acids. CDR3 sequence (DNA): TGTGCCAGCAGGTCGTGGGTAGCTCACCGGGAGCTGTTTTTG. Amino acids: CASRSWVAHRELFL.

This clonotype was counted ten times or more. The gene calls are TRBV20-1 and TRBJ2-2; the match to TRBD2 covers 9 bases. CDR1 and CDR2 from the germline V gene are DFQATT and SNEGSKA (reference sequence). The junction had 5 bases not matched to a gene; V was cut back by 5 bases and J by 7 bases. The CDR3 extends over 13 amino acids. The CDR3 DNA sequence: TGCAGTGCTGGCGGGAGGGCCAACGGGGAGCTGTTTTTT. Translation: CSAGGRANGELFF.

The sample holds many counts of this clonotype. The CDR3 reads CASSVESRNTEAFF. In DNA, the CDR3 is TGTGCCAGCAGCGTAGAATCGCGGAACACTGAAGCTTTCTTT. The gene calls are TRBV9 and TRBJ1-1; D ambiguous. Per the germline V gene, CDR1 is SGDLS and CDR2 is YYNGEE. The CDR3 totals 14 residues. Trimming shortened V by 0 bases and J by 1 base, and 7 bases separated the two germline ends.

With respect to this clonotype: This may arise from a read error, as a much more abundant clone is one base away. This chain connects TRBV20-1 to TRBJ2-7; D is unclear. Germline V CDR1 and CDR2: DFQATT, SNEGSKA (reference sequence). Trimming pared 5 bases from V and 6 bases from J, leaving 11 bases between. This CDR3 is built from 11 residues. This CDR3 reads CSAGRAFEQYF. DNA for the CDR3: TGCAGTGCTGGAAGGGCCTTCGAGCAGTACTTC.

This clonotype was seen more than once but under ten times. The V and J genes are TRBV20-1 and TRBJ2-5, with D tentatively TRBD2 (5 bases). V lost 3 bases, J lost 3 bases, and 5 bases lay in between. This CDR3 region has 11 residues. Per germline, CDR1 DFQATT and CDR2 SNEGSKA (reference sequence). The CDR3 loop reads CSASGEETQYF. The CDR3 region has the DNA TGCAGTGCTAGCGGGGAAGAGACCCAGTACTTC.

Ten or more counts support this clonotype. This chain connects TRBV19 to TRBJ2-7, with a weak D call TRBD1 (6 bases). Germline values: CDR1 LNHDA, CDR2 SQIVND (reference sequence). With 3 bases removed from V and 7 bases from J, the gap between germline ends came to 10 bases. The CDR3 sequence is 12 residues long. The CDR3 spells CASSIGQREQYF. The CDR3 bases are TGTGCCAGTAGTATCGGACAGCGAGAGCAGTACTTC. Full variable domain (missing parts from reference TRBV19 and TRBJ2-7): DGGITQSPKYLFRKEGQNVTLSCEQNLNHDAMYWYRQDPGQGLRLIYYSQIVNDFQKGDIAEGYSVSREKKESFPLTVTSAQKNPTAFYLCASSIGQREQYFGPGTRLTVT.

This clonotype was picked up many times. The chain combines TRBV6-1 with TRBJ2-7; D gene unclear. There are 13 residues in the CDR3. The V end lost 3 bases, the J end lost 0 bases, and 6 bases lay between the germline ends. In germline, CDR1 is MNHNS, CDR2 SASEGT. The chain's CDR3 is CASSDGSSYEQYF. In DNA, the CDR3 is TGTGCCAGCAGTGACGGCAGCTCCTACGAGCAGTACTTC.

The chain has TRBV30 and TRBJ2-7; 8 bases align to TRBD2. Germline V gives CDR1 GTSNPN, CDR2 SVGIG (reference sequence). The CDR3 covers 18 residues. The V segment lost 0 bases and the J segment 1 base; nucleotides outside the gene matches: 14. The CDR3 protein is CAWSVDPRLAYLSYEQYF. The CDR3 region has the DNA TGTGCCTGGAGTGTCGACCCTAGACTAGCGTACCTTTCCTACGAGCAGTACTTC.

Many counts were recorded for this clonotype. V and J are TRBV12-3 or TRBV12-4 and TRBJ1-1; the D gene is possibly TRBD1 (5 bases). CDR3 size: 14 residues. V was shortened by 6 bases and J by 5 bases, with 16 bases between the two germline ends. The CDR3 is CASSLTRGETEAFF. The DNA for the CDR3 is TGTGCCAGCAGCTTGACTCGGGGGGAAACTGAAGCTTTCTTT.

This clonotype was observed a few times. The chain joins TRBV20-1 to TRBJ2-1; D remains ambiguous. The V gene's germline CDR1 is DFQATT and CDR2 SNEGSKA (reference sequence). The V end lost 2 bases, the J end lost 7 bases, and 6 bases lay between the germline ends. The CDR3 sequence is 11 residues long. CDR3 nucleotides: TGCAGTGCTAGACAGATTAATGAGCAGTTCTTC. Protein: CSARQINEQFF.

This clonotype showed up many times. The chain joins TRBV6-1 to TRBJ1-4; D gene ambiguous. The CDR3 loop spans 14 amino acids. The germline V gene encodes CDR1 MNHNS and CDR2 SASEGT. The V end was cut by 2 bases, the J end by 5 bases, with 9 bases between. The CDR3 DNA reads TGTGCCAGCAGTGAACGGCAGTCAAATGAAAAACTGTTTTTT. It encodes CASSERQSNEKLFF.

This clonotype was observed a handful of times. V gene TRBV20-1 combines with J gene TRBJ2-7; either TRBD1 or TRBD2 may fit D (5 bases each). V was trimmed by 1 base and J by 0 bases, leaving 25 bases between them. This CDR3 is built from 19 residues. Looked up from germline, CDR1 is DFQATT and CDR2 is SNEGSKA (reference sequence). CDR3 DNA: TGCAGTGCTAGAGGACGACAGAGGGATAGGACTCAAAGCTCCTACGAGCAGTACTTC. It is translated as CSARGRQRDRTQSSYEQYF.

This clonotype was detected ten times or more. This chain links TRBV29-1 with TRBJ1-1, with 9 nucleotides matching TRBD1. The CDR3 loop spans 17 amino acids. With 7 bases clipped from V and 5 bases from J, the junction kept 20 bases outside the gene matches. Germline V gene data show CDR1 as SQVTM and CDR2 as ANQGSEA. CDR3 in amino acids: CSGEDGYRGQGRTEAFF. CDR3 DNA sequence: TGCAGCGGGGAAGATGGCTACCGGGGACAGGGCAGAACTGAAGCTTTCTTT.